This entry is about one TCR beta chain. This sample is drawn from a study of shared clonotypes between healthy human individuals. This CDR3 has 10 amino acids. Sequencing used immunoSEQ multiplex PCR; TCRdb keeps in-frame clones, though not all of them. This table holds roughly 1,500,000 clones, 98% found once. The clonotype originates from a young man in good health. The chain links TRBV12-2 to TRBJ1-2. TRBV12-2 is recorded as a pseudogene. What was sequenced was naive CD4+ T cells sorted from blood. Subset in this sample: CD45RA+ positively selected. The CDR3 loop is CASRFNGYTF. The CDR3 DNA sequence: TGTGCAAGTCGCTTTAATGGCTACACCTTC.